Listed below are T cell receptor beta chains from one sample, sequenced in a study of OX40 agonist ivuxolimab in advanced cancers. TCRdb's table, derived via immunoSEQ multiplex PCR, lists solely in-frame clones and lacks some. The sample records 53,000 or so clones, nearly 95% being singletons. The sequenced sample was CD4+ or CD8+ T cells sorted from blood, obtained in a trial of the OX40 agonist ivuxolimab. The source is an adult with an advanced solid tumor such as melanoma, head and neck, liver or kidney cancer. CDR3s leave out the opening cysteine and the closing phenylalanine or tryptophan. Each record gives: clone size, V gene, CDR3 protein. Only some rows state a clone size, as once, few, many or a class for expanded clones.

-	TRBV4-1	ASSQTGTGDYEQY
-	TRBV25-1	ASSEVSQETQY
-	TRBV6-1	ASSPGGGFPYEQY
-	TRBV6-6	ASSSTPLYEQY
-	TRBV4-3	ASSALRGPDEQF
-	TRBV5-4	ATRTGLEGEPQH
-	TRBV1	TSSQTRGLAENYPPTDTQY
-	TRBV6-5	ASSPRTSGNIQY
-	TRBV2	ASRRIPGLAGEGPDTQY
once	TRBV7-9	ASSLRTSHDNEQF
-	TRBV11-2	ASSLSRFSEAF
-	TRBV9	ASSVPSGGGGEQF
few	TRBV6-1	ASSEGVTYEQY
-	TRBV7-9	ASSLMLAGPLGHEQF
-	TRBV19	ASNRGHYSMETQY
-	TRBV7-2	ASSFFLPASGNTIY
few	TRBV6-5	ASSTRTKEQF